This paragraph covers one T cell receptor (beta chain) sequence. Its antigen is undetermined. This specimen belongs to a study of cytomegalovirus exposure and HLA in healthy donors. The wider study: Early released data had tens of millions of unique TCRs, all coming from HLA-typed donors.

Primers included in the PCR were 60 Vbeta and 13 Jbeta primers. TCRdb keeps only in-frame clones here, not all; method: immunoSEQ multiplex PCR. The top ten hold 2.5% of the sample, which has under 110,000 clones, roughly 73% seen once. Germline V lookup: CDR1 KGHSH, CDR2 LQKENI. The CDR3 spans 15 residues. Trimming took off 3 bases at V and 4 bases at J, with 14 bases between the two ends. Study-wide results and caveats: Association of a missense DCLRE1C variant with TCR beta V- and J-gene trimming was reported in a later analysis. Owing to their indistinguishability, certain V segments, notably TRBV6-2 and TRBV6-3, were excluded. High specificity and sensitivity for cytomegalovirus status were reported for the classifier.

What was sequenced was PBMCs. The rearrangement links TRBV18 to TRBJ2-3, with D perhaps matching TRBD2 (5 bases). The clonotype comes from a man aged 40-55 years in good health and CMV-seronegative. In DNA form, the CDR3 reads TGTGCCAGCTCACCGACGGGGATGAGGCCAGATACGCAGTATTTT. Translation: CASSPTGMRPDTQYF.